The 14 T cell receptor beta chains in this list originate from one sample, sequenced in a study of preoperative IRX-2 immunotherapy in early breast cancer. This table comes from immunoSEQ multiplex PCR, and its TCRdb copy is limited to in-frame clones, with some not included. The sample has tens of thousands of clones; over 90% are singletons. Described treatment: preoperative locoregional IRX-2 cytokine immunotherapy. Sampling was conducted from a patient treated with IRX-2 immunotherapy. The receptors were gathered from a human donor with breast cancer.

CDR3 DNA sequence: TGTGCCAGCAGTTACTCAAGGGGAGGAGAGACCCAGTACTTC. Its protein is CASSYSRGGETQYF. J is TRBJ2-5 and V is TRBV6-5, with D tentatively TRBD2 (6 bases). Germline CDR1 and CDR2: MNHEY and SVGAGI. Trimming took 0 bases from V and 4 from J, leaving 9 bases between them. The length of the CDR3 is 14 residues.

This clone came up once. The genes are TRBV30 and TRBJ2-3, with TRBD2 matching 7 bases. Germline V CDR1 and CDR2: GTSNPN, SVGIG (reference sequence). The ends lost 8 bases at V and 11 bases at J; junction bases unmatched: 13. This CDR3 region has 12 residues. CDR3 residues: CARKRGGVVQYF. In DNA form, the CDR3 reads TGTGCCAGGAAAAGGGGAGGGGTGGTGCAGTATTTT.

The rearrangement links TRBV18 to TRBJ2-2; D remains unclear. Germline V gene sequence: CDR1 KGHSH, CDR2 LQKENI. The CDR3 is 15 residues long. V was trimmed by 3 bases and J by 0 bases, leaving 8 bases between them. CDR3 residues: CASSPNPSNTGELFF. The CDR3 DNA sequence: TGTGCCAGCTCACCCAACCCCTCGAACACCGGGGAGCTGTTTTTT.

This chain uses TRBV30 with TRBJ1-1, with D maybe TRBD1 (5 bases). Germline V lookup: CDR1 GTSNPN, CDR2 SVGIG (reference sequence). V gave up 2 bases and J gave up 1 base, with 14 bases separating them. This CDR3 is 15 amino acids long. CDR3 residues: CAWSPGTAENTEAFF. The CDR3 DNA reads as TGTGCCTGGAGTCCCGGGACGGCAGAGAACACTGAAGCTTTCTTT.

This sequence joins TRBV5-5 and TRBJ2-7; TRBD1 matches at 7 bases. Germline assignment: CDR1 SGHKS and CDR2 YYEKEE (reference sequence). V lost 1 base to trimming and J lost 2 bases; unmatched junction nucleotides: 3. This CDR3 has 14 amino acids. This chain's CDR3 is CASSLRGGTYEQYF. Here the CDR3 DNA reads TGTGCCAGCAGCTTGAGAGGGGGCACCTACGAGCAGTACTTC.

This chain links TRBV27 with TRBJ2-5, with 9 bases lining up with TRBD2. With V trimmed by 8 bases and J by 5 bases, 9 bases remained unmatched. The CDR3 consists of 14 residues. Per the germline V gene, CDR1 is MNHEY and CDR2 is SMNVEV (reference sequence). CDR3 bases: TGTGCCAGCTCCCATAGCGGGAGCCAGGAGACCCAGTACTTC. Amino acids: CASSHSGSQETQYF.

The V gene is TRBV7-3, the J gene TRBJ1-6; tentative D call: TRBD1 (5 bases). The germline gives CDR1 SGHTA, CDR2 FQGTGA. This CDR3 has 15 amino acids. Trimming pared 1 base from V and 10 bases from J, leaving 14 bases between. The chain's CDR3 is CASSLKRGAGSPLHF. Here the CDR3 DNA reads TGTGCCAGCAGCTTAAAGAGGGGCGCAGGCTCACCCCTCCACTTT.

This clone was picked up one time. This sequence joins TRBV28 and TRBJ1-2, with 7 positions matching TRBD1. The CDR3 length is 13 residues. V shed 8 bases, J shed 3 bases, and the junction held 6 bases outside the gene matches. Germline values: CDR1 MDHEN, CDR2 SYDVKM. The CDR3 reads CASEGANDYGYTF. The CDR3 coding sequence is TGTGCCAGCGAGGGGGCCAACGACTATGGCTACACCTTC.

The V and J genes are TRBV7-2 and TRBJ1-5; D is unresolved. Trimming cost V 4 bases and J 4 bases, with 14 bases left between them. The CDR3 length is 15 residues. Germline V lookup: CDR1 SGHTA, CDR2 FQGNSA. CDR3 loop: CASSSGRVLNQPQHF. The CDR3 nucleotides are TGTGCCAGCAGCTCAGGCCGGGTCTTGAATCAGCCCCAGCATTTT.

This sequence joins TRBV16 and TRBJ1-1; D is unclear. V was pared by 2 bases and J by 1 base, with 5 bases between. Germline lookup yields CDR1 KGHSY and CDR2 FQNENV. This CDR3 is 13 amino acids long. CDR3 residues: CASSQGQNTEAFF. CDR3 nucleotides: TGTGCCAGCAGCCAAGGGCAGAACACTGAAGCTTTCTTT.

CDR3 DNA sequence: TGCGCCAGCAGCCTGATGGCTGCTAGCACAGATACGCAGTATTTT. It yields the protein CASSLMAASTDTQYF. The V call is TRBV5-1, the J call TRBJ2-3, with unresolved D. Trimming pared 4 bases from V and 0 bases from J, leaving 12 bases between. The CDR3 covers 15 residues. Per the germline V gene, CDR1 is SGHRS and CDR2 is YFSETQ.

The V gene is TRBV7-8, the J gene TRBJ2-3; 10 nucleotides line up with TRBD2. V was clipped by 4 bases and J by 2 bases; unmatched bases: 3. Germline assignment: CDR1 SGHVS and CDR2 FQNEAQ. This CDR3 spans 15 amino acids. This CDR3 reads CASSWTSGPTDTQYF. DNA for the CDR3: TGTGCCAGCAGCTGGACTAGCGGACCCACAGATACGCAGTATTTT.

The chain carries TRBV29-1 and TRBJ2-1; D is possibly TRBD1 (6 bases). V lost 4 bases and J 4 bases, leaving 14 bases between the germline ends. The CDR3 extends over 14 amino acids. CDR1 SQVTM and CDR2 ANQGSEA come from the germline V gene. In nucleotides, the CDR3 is TGCAGCGTTGCAGGGGACCCCCTATACAATGAGCAGTTCTTC. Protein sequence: CSVAGDPLYNEQFF.

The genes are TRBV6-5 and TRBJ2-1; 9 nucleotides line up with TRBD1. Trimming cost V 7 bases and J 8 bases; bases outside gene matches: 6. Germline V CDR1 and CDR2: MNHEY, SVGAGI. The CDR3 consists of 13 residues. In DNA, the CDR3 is TGTGCCAGCACCGGACAGGGGCCCCATGAGCAGTTCTTC. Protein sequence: CASTGQGPHEQFF.